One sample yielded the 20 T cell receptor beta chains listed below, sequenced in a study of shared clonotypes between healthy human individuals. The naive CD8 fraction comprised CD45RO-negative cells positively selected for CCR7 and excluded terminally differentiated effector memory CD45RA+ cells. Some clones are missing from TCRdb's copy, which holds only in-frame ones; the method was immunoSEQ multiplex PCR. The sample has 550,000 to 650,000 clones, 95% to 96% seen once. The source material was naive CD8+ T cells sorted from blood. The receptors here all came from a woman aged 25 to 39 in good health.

In DNA form, the CDR3 reads TGTGCCAGCAAGGGCGGGAGTAGGTACGAGCAGTACTTC. It yields the protein CASKGGSRYEQYF. The genes are TRBV28 and TRBJ2-7; 7 nucleotides align to TRBD2. This CDR3 has 13 residues. Germline V gene data show CDR1 as MDHEN and CDR2 as SYDVKM. V shed 7 bases, J shed 4 bases, and the junction held 7 bases outside the gene matches. The full variable domain, completed using reference TRBV28 and TRBJ2-7, is DVKVTQSSRYLVKRTGEKVFLECVQDMDHENMFWYRQDPGLGLRLIYFSYDVKMKEKGDIPEGYSVSREKKERFSLILESASTNQTSMYLCASKGGSRYEQYFGPGTRLTVT.

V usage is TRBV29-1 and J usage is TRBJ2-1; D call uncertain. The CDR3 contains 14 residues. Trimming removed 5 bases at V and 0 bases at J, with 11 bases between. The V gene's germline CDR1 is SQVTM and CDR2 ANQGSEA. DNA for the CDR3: TGCAGCGTTCACCTAGATTACTCCTACAATGAGCAGTTCTTC. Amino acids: CSVHLDYSYNEQFF.

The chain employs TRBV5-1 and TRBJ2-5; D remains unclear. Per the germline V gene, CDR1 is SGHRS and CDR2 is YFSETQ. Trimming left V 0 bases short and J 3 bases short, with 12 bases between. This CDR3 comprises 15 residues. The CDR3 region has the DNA TGCGCCAGCAGCTTGGGTGGGGTGAGAAAAGAGACCCAGTACTTC. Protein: CASSLGGVRKETQYF.

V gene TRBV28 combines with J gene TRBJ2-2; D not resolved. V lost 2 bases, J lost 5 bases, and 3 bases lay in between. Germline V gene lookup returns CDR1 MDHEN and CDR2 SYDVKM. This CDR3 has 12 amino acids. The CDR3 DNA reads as TGTGCCAGCAGTTTAGGAACCGGGGAGCTGTTTTTT. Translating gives CASSLGTGELFF.

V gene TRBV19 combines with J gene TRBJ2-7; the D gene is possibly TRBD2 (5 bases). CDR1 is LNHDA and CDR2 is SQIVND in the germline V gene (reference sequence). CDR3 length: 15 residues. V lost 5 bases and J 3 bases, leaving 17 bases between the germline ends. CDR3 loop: CASSSRTRSFYEQYF. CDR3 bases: TGTGCCAGTAGTTCTAGGACTCGAAGCTTCTACGAGCAGTACTTC.

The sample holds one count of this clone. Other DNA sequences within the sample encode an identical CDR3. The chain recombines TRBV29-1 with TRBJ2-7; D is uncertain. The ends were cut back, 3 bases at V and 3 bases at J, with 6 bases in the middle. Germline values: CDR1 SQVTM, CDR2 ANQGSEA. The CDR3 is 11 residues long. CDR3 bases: TGCAGCGTTGAGGTGGGCTACGAGCAGTACTTC. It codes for CSVEVGYEQYF.

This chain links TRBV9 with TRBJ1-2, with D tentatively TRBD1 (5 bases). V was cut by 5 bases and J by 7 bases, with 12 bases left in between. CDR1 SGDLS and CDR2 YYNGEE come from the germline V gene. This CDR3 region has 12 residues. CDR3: CASRGRESGYTF. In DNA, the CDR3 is TGTGCCAGCAGGGGGCGCGAGAGTGGCTACACCTTC.

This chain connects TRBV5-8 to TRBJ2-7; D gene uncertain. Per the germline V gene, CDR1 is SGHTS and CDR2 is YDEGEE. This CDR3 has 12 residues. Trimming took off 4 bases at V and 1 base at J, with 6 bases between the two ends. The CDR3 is CASSTESYEQYF. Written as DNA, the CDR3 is TGTGCCAGCAGCACTGAATCCTACGAGCAGTACTTC.

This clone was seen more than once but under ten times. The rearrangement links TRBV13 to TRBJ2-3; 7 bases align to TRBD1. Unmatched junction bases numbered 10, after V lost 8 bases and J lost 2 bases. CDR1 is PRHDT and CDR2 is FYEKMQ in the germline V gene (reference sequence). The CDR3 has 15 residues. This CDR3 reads CASREMGQITDTQYF. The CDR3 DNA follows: TGTGCCAGCCGTGAAATGGGACAGATCACAGATACGCAGTATTTT.

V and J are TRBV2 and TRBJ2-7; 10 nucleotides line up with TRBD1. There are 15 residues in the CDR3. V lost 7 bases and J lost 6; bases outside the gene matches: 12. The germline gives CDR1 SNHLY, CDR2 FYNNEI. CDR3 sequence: CASILRDRGFLEQYF. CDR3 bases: TGTGCCAGCATCTTACGGGACAGGGGTTTCCTCGAGCAGTACTTC.

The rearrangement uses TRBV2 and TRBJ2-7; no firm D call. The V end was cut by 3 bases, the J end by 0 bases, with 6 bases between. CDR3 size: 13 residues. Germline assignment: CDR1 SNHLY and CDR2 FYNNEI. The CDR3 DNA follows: TGTGCCAGCAGTGAGGAGAACTCCTACGAGCAGTACTTC. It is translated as CASSEENSYEQYF.

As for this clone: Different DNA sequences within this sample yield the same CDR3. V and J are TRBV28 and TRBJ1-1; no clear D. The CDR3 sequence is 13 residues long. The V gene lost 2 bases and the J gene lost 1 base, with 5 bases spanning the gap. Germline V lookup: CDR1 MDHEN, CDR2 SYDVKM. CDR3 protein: CASSLGWNTEAFF. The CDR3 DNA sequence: TGTGCCAGCAGTTTAGGGTGGAACACTGAAGCTTTCTTT.

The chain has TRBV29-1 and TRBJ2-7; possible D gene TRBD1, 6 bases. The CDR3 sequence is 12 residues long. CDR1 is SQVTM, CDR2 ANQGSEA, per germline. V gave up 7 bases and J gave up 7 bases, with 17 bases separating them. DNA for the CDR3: TGCAGCGCCAGGGGCCCCGGTCTAGAGCAGTACTTC. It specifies CSARGPGLEQYF.

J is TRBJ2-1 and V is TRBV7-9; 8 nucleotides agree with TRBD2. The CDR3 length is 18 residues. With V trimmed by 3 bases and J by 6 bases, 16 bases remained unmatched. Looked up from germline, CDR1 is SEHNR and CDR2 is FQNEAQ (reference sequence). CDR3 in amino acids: CASSFFFLSSGSFNEQFF. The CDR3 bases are TGTGCCAGCAGCTTCTTTTTTTTGTCGAGCGGGAGCTTCAATGAGCAGTTCTTC.

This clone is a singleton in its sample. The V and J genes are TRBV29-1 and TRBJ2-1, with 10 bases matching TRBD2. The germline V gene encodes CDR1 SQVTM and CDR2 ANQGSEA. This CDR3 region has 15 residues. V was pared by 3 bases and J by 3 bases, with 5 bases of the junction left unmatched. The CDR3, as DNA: TGCAGCGTTGAGGGGACTAGCGTTCACTACAATGAGCAGTTCTTC. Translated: CSVEGTSVHYNEQFF.

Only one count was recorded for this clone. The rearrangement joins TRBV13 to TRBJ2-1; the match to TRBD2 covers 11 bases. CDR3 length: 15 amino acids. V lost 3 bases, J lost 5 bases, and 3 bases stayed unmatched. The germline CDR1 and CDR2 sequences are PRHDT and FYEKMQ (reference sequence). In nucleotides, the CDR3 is TGTGCCAGCAGCTTCGGGACTAGCGGAGACAATGAGCAGTTCTTC. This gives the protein CASSFGTSGDNEQFF.

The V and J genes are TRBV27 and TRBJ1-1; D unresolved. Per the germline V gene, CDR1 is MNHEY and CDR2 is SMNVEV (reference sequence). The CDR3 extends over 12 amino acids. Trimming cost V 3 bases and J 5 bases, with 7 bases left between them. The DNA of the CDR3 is TGTGCCAGCAGTTTCCTGGGTACTGAAGCTTTCTTT. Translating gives CASSFLGTEAFF.

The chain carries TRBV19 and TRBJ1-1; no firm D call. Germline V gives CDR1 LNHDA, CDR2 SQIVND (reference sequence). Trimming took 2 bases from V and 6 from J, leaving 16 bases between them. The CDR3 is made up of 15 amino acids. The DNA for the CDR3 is TGTGCCAGTAGTATAATCGGGTCCCCGGCGTCTGAAGCTTTCTTT. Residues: CASSIIGSPASEAFF.

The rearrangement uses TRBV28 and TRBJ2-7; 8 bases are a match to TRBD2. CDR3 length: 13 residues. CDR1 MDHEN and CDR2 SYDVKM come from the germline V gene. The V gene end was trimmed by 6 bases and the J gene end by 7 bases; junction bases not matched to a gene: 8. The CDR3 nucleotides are TGTGCCAGCAGGAAAAGCGGGAGATTTGAGCAGTACTTC. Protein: CASRKSGRFEQYF.

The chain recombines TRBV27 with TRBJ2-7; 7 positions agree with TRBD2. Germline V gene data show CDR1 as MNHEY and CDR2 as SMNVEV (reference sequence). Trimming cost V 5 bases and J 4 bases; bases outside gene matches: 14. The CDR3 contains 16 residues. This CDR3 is CASSPSHPLAAYEQYF. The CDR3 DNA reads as TGTGCCAGCAGTCCTTCCCACCCGCTAGCGGCTTACGAGCAGTACTTC.